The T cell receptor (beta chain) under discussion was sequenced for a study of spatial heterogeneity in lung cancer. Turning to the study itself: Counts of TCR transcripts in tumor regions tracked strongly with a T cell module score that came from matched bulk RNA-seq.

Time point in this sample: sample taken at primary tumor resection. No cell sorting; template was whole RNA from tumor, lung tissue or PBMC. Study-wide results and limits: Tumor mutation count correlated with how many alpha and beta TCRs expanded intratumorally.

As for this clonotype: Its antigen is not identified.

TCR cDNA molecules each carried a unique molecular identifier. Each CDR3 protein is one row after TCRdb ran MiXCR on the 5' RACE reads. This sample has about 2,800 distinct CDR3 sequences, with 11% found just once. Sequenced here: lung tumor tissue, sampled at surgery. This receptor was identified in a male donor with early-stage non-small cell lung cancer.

CDR3 amino acids: CASSQDHRGQGMGEQYF. The CDR3 DNA follows: TGTGCCAGCAGCCAAGATCATCGGGGACAGGGTATGGGCGAGCAGTACTTC. The rearrangement joins TRBV4-2 to TRBJ2-7, with TRBD1 matching 9 bases. Trimming cost V 0 bases and J 6 bases; bases outside gene matches: 12. The CDR3 extends over 17 amino acids. Germline CDR1 and CDR2: LGHNA and YNFKEQ.